Listed here are 22 T cell receptor beta chains from one sample, sequenced in a study of CD8+CD57+ T cells in acquired aplastic anemia. Genomic DNA was employed as the template in profiling TCR beta VDJ and CDR3. TCRdb itself ran the reads through MiXCR, one entry per CDR3 protein. The sample holds about 160,000 distinct CDR3 sequences, 35% to 55% seen once. Specimen: sorted CD4+, CD8+, or CD8+CD57+ T cells (not recorded which) from PBMCs. Every receptor here comes from a human donor in good health.

In this sample, this clonotype turned up a few times. CDR3 protein: CSARSFVDEQFF. CDR3 coding DNA: TGCAGTGCTAGGTCGTTTGTGGATGAGCAGTTCTTC. This chain joins TRBV20-1 and TRBJ2-1; unclear D gene. Germline V gene data show CDR1 as DFQATT and CDR2 as SNEGSKA (reference sequence). V was pared by 3 bases and J by 8 bases, with 11 bases between. The CDR3 spans 12 residues.

The CDR3 region is CASSQVGGSLVYNEQFF. Here the CDR3 DNA reads TGTGCCAGCAGCCAAGTAGGGGGGTCCCTAGTGTACAATGAGCAGTTCTTC. This chain joins TRBV3-1 and TRBJ2-1, with D perhaps TRBD1 or TRBD2 (6 bases each). The CDR3 length is 17 residues. Germline CDR1 reads LGHDT; CDR2 reads YNNKEL (reference sequence). The germline V and J ends were trimmed by 1 base and 4 bases, with 17 bases remaining between them.

This clonotype was seen repeatedly, ten times or more. The V gene is TRBV7-2, the J gene TRBJ1-1; D is possibly TRBD1 (5 bases). The CDR3 is 14 amino acids. Trimming stripped 0 bases from V and 5 bases from J, with 10 bases between. Germline loops: CDR1 SGHTA, CDR2 FQGNSA. The CDR3 nucleotides read TGTGCCAGCAGCTTAGCTAGGGGTGTAACTGAAGCTTTCTTT. Translation: CASSLARGVTEAFF. Complete variable domain (other parts from reference TRBV7-2 and TRBJ1-1): GAGVSQSPSNKVTEKGKDVELRCDPISGHTALYWYRQSLGQGLEFLIYFQGNSAPDKSGLPSDRFSAERTGGSVSTLTIQRTQQEDSAVYLCASSLARGVTEAFFGQGTRLTVV.

This clonotype showed up many times. The chain recombines TRBV11-2 with TRBJ2-1, with D tentatively TRBD1 (6 bases). The germline CDR1 and CDR2 sequences are SGHAT and FQNNGV. This CDR3 region has 14 residues. V shed 1 base and J shed 7 bases, with 11 bases lying between them. The CDR3 is CASSLARTVNEQFF. DNA for the CDR3: TGTGCCAGCAGCTTAGCCAGGACAGTTAATGAGCAGTTCTTC.

This clonotype was observed many times. V and J are TRBV12-3 or TRBV12-4 and TRBJ1-3; no definite D call. This CDR3 has 13 residues. V gave up 4 bases and J gave up 3 bases, with 7 bases separating them. CDR3 sequence: CASSSTGGNTIYF. The CDR3 DNA reads TGTGCCAGCAGTTCCACGGGTGGAAACACCATATATTTT.

In this sample, this clonotype turned up many times. V and J are TRBV2 and TRBJ2-6; D may be TRBD1 (5 bases). There are 17 residues in the CDR3. CDR1 and CDR2 from the germline V gene are SNHLY and FYNNEI. Trimming removed 4 bases from V and 1 base from J, with 14 bases in between. Here the CDR3 DNA reads TGTGCCAGCAGTGCGCAGGGTATAATTTCTGGGGCCAACGTCCTGACTTTC. This gives the protein CASSAQGIISGANVLTF. The full variable domain, with the rest looked up from reference TRBV2 and TRBJ2-6, is EPEVTQTPSHQVTQMGQEVILRCVPISNHLYFYWYRQILGQKVEFLVSFYNNEISEKSEIFDDQFSVERPDGSNFTLKIRSTKLEDSAMYFCASSAQGIISGANVLTFGAGSRLTVL.

In this sample, this clonotype turned up many times. The genes are TRBV19 and TRBJ1-2; 7 bases line up with TRBD1. The CDR3 length is 15 residues. J was trimmed by 3 bases and V by 3 bases; bases with no gene match: 7. Per germline, CDR1 LNHDA and CDR2 SQIVND (reference sequence). CDR3 nucleotides: TGTGCCAGTAGTATGGCCCCGGGACAGTACTATGGCTACACCTTC. It codes for CASSMAPGQYYGYTF.

The V call is TRBV20-1, the J call TRBJ2-1; a weak D match, TRBD1 (6 bases). Germline V gene lookup returns CDR1 DFQATT and CDR2 SNEGSKA (reference sequence). V shed 5 bases and J shed 8 bases, with 28 bases lying between them. This CDR3 is 17 amino acids long. The CDR3 loop reads CSAFKRTGTQKRDEQFF. DNA for the CDR3: TGCAGTGCTTTTAAAAGGACCGGGACACAAAAGAGGGATGAGCAGTTCTTC.

Comment on this clonotype: One junction end does not reproduce the germline sequence, and a read error may be involved. J is TRBJ1-5 and V is TRBV6-2 or TRBV6-3, with a tentative D call TRBD1 (5 bases). The CDR3 loop spans 15 amino acids. Germline V gene sequence: CDR1 MNHEY, CDR2 SVGEGT. As DNA, the CDR3 is TGTGCCAGCAGTCGCCGGGACGGAGGCAACCAGCCCCAGCATTTT. It is translated as CASSRRDGGNQPQHF.

On this clonotype itself: This sequence may be a read error, since a much larger clone differs from it by one base. This chain connects TRBV5-1 to TRBJ2-3, with 10 bases lining up with TRBD2. Germline V lookup: CDR1 SGHRS, CDR2 YFSETQ. V gave up 4 bases and J gave up 2 bases; unmatched junction bases: 4. There are 15 residues in the CDR3. Here the CDR3 reads CASSDSGGFTDTQYF. The CDR3, as DNA: TGCGCCAGCAGCGATAGCGGGGGGTTCACAGATACGCAGTATTTT.

There are many counts of this clonotype. This chain uses TRBV2 with TRBJ2-7; D is unresolved. Looked up from germline, CDR1 is SNHLY and CDR2 is FYNNEI. V lost 7 bases and J 2 bases, leaving 15 bases between the germline ends. This CDR3 is built from 14 residues. The CDR3 nucleotides are TGTGCCAGCACCGACTCGGGTGGGACCTACGAGCAGTACTTC. It yields the protein CASTDSGGTYEQYF. The whole variable domain, filled in from reference TRBV2 and TRBJ2-7, reads EPEVTQTPSHQVTQMGQEVILRCVPISNHLYFYWYRQILGQKVEFLVSFYNNEISEKSEIFDDQFSVERPDGSNFTLKIRSTKLEDSAMYFCASTDSGGTYEQYFGPGTRLTVT.

This clonotype was found many times. The V and J genes are TRBV7-2 and TRBJ2-3, with D perhaps TRBD2 (5 bases). From germline, CDR1 is SGHTA and CDR2 FQGNSA. CDR3 length: 14 residues. V lost 0 bases and J lost 4, with 8 bases in between. The CDR3 protein is CASSLAEVPDTQYF. In DNA form, the CDR3 reads TGTGCCAGCAGCTTAGCGGAGGTCCCAGATACGCAGTATTTT.

About this clonotype itself: At one of its ends the junction is not consistent with the germline gene, which may arise from a read error. This sequence joins TRBV3-1 and TRBJ2-7; TRBD2 matches at 7 bases. The CDR3 is 13 residues long. CDR1 is LGHDT and CDR2 is YNNKEL in the germline V gene (reference sequence). The CDR3 DNA sequence: TGTGTCAGCAGCCAAGTTACGGGAGGTGAGCAGTACTTC. Protein sequence: CVSSQVTGGEQYF.

V and J are TRBV7-3 and TRBJ1-1; D unclear. Between the trimmed V and J ends, which lost 2 bases and 1 base, there was a span of 8 bases. The length of the CDR3 is 14 residues. Looked up from germline, CDR1 is SGHTA and CDR2 is FQGTGA. CDR3 sequence (DNA): TGTGCCAGCAGCTTATATGGGGAGAACACTGAAGCTTTCTTT. Translated: CASSLYGENTEAFF.

This chain links TRBV19 with TRBJ1-2; TRBD1 might be the D (5 bases). Per germline, CDR1 LNHDA and CDR2 SQIVND (reference sequence). The CDR3 is 16 amino acids. Trimming took 7 bases from V and 2 from J, leaving 20 bases between them. CDR3 bases: TGTGCCAGTACCAGACGAGGGGACCGGGGCAACTATGGCTACACCTTC. Protein product: CASTRRGDRGNYGYTF.

On this clonotype itself: A much more abundant neighbour one base away suggests this may be a read error. The chain is built from TRBV6-5 and TRBJ2-2; 9 bases line up with TRBD2. J was trimmed by 11 bases and V by 2 bases; bases with no gene match: 3. Germline lookup yields CDR1 MNHEY and CDR2 SVGAGI. This CDR3 contains 13 residues. CDR3 sequence (DNA): TGTGCCAGCAGTTACGCTAGCGGGGCCGAGCTGTTTTTT. Residues: CASSYASGAELFF.

This clonotype appeared many times. The gene calls are TRBV4-2 and TRBJ1-3, with 9 bases fitting TRBD1. J lost 2 bases, V lost 4 bases, and 9 bases had no gene match. This CDR3 contains 17 residues. Germline loops: CDR1 LGHNA, CDR2 YNFKEQ. The CDR3 region is CASSLGGQGMAGNTIYF. For the CDR3, the DNA is TGTGCCAGCAGCCTCGGGGGACAGGGTATGGCTGGAAACACCATATATTTT.

This clonotype was observed at least ten times. V and J are TRBV2 and TRBJ2-7, with no clear D. This CDR3 is 14 amino acids long. CDR1 SNHLY and CDR2 FYNNEI come from the germline V gene. V was trimmed by 11 bases and J by 0 bases, leaving 17 bases between them. DNA of the CDR3: TGTGCCTTCACTGTTCTATGGGGCTCCTACGAGCAGTACTTC. It translates to CAFTVLWGSYEQYF.

In this sample, this clonotype turned up many times. This chain connects TRBV4-2 to TRBJ2-7, with 9 bases fitting TRBD1. V shed 4 bases and J 5 bases; nucleotides not matched to a gene: 12. The CDR3 covers 16 residues. The germline CDR1 and CDR2 sequences are LGHNA and YNFKEQ. CDR3 sequence (DNA): TGTGCCAGCAGCCGAGAACCGGGACAGGGATCCCACGAGCAGTACTTC. Its protein product is CASSREPGQGSHEQYF.

The chain employs TRBV6-1 and TRBJ2-1; possibly TRBD2 for D (6 bases). The CDR3 has 14 amino acids. Trimming shortened V by 0 bases and J by 6 bases, and 9 bases separated the two germline ends. Looked up from germline, CDR1 is MNHNS and CDR2 is SASEGT. In nucleotides, the CDR3 is TGTGCCAGCAGTGAAGCCGGGGGATTCAATGAGCAGTTCTTC. It codes for CASSEAGGFNEQFF.

This chain uses TRBV15 with TRBJ2-1; 15 bases match TRBD2. Germline CDR1 is LNHNV and CDR2 is YYDKDF (reference sequence). With V trimmed by 4 bases and J by 10 bases, 5 bases remained unmatched. CDR3 length equals 15 residues. The CDR3 nucleotides read TGTGCCACCAGCATCATCGGACTAGCGGGAGGGGAGCAGTTCTTC. It yields the protein CATSIIGLAGGEQFF. The complete variable domain, with remaining parts taken from reference TRBV15 and TRBJ2-1, reads DAMVIQNPRYQVTQFGKPVTLSCSQTLNHNVMYWYQQKSSQAPKLLFHYYDKDFNNEADTPDNFQSRRPNTSFCFLDIRSPGLGDTAMYLCATSIIGLAGGEQFFGPGTRLTVL.

This clonotype was counted at least ten times. The chain uses TRBV4-3 and TRBJ1-1; D is undetermined. The germline gives CDR1 LGHNA, CDR2 YSLEER. The CDR3 loop spans 16 amino acids. With 0 bases removed from V and 5 bases from J, the gap between germline ends came to 16 bases. The CDR3: CASSQDLRSFETEAFF. The CDR3 DNA reads TGCGCCAGCAGCCAAGATCTCCGGTCCTTTGAGACTGAAGCTTTCTTT.